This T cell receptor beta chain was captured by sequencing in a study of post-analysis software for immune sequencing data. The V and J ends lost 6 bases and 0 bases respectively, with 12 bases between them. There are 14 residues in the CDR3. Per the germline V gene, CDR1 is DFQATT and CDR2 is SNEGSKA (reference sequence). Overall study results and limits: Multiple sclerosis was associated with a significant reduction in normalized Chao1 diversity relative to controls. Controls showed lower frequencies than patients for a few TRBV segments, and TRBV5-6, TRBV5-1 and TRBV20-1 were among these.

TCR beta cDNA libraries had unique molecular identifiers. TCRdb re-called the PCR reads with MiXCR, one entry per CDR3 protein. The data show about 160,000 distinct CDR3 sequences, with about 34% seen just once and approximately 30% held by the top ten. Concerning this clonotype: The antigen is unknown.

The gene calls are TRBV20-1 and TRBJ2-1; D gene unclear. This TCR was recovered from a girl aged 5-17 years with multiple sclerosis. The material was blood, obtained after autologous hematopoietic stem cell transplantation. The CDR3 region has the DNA TGCAGTGCCAGGACGGTTAACTCCTACAATGAGCAGTTCTTC. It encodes CSARTVNSYNEQFF.